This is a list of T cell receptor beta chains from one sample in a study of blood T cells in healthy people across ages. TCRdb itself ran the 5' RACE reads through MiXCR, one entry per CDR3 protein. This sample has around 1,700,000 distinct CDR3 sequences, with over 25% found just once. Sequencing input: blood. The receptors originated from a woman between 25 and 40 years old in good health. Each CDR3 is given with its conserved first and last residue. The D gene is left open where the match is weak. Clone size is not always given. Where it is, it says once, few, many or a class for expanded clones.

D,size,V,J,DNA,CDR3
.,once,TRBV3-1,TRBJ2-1,TGTGCCAGCAGCAAGGGTTTCTCCGTCCAGAATGAGCAGTTCTTC,CASSKGFSVQNEQFF
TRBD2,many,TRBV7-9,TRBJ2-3,TGTGCCAGCAGCTCCCAAGCGACTAGCATCTCGCAGTATTTT,CASSSQATSISQYF
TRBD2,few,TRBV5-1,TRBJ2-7,TGCGCCAGCAGCTGGGATACTAGCGGACCCTACGAGCAGTACTTC,CASSWDTSGPYEQYF
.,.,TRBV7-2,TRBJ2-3,TGTGCCAGCACCCGCGGACTTATCACAGATACGCAGTATTTT,CASTRGLITDTQYF
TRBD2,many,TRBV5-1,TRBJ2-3,TGCGCCAGCAGCTCCAGCGGGAGTCCCCCAGATACGCAGTATTTT,CASSSSGSPPDTQYF
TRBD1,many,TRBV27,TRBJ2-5,TGTGCCAGCAAATTCCACAGGGGGGCTAACCAAGAGACCCAGTACTTC,CASKFHRGANQETQYF
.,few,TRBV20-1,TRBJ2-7,TGCAGTGTCCGGAGCAATGCCGCCAACGAGCAGTACTTC,CSVRSNAANEQYF
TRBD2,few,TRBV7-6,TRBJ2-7,TGTACCAGCAGCTTAGTAGCCACTAGCGGGAGGATCAACGAGCAGTACTTC,CTSSLVATSGRINEQYF
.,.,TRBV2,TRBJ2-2,TGTGCCAGCAGTCCGGAGGTCACCGGGGAGCTGTTTTTT,CASSPEVTGELFF
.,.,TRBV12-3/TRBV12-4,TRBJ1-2,TGTGCCAGCAGCCTCCAGAGTCCCGAGGGCTACACCTTC,CASSLQSPEGYTF
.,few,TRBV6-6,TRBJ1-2,TGTGCCAGCAGTTACGGGGGTTTAAACTATGGCTACACCTTC,CASSYGGLNYGYTF
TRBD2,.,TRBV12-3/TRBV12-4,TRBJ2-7,TGTGCCAGCAGGGAGGGGGGGACTAGCGGATCCTACGAGCAGTACTTC,CASREGGTSGSYEQYF
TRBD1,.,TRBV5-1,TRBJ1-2,TGCGCCTCGTCGACCCCGGGACAGCTTGACTATGGCTACACCTTC,CASSTPGQLDYGYTF
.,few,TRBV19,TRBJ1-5,TGTGCCAGTAGGGACGCCCTCAATCAGCCCCAGCATTTT,CASRDALNQPQHF
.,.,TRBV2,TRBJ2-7,TGTGCCACCCTGTCCGGGTCCGAGCAGTACTTC,CATLSGSEQYF